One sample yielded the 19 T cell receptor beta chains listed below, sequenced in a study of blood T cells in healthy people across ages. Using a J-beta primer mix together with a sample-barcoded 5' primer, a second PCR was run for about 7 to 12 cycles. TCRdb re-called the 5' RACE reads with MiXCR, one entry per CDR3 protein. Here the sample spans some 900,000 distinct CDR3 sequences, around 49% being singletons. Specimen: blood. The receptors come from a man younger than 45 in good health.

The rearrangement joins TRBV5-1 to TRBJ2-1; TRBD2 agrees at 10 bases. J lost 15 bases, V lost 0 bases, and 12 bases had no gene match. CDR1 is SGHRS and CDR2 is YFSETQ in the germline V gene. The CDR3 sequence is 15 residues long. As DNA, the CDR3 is TGCGCCAGCAGCTTGGACAGGACTAGCGGTGCGCTGTCGTTCTTC. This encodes CASSLDRTSGALSFF.

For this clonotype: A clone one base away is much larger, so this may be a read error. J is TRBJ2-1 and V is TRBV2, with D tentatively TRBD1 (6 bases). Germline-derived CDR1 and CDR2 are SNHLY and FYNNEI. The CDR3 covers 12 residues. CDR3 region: CAGSPYRVEQFF. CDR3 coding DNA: TGTGCCGGCAGCCCGTACAGGGTTGAGCAGTTCTTC.

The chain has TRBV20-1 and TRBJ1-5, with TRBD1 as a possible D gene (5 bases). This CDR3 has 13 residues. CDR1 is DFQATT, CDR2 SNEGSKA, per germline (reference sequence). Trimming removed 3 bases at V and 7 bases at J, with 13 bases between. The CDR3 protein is CSARPGGAQPQHF. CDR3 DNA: TGCAGTGCTAGGCCGGGGGGAGCGCAGCCCCAGCATTTT.

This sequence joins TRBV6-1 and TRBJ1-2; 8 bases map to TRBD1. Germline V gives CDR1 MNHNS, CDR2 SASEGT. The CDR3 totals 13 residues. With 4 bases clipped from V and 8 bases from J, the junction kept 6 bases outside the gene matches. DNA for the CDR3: TGTGCCAGCAGTGCGGACAGGGTTAGAGGCTACACCTTC. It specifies CASSADRVRGYTF.

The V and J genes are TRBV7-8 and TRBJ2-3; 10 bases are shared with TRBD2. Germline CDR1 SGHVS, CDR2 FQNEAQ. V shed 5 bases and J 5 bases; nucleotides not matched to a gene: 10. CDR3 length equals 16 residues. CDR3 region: CASSLASGGAGDTQYF. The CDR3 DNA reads TGTGCCAGCAGCCTCGCGAGCGGGGGGGCCGGAGATACGCAGTATTTT.

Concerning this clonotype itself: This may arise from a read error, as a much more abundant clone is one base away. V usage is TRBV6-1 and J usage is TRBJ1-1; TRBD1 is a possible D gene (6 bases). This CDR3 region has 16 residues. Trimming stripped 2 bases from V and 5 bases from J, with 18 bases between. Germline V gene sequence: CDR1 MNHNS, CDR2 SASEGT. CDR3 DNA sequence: TGTGCCAGCAGTGAACGTCAGGGGACCCGTACGACTGAAGCTTTCTTT. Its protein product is CASSERQGTRTTEAFF.

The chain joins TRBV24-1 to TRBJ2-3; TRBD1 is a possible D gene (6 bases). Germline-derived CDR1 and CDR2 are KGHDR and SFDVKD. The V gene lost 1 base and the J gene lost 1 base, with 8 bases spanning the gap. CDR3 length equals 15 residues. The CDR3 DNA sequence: TGTGCCACCAGTGATTTTCGACAGGGCACAGATACGCAGTATTTT. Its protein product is CATSDFRQGTDTQYF.

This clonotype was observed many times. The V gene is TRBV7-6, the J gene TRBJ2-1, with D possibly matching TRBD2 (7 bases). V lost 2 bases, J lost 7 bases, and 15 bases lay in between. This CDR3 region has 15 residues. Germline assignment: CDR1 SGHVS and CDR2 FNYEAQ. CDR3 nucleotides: TGTGCCAGCAGCTTAACGGGGGGCCAATCTAATGAGCAGTTCTTC. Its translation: CASSLTGGQSNEQFF.

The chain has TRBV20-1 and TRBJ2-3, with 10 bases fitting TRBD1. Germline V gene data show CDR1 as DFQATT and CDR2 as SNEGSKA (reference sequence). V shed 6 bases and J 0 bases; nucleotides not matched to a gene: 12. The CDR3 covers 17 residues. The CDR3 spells CSAKGQGRGGSTDTQYF. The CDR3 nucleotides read TGCAGTGCCAAGGGACAGGGGAGGGGTGGTAGCACAGATACGCAGTATTTT.

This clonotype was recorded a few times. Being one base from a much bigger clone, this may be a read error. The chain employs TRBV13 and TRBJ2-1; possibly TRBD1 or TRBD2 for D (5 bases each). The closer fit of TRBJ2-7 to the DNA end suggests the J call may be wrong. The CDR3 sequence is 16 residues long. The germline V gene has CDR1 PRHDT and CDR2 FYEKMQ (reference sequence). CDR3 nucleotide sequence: TGTGCCAGCAGCCGCCGGGACCTGGGCTCCTACAATGAGCAGTACTTC. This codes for CASSRRDLGSYNEQYF.

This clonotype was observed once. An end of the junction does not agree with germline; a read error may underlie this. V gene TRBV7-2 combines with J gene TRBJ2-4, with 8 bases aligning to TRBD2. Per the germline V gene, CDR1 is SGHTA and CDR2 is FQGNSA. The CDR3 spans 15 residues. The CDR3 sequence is CASSSESGSVNIQYF. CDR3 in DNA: TGTGCCAGTAGCTCGGAAAGCGGGAGTGTCAACATTCAGTACTTC.

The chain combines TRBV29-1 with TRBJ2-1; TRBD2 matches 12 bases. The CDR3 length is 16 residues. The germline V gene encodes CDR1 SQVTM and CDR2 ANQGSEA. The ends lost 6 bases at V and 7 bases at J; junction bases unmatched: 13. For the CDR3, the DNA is TGCAGCGTCCAAATTAGACTAGCGGGGGTTTATAATGAGCAGTTCTTC. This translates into CSVQIRLAGVYNEQFF.

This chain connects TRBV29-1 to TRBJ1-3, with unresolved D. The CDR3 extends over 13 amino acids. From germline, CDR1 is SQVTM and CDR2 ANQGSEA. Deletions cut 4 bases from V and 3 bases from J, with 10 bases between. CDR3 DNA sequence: TGCAGCGTTGCGGGGTTTAGTGGAAACACCATATATTTT. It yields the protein CSVAGFSGNTIYF.

This CDR3 reads CASSLYPGGNTEAFF. The CDR3 DNA follows: TGTGCCAGCAGTTTATACCCCGGAGGGAACACTGAAGCTTTCTTT. The chain recombines TRBV27 with TRBJ1-1; D gene uncertain. This CDR3 is built from 15 residues. In germline, CDR1 is MNHEY, CDR2 SMNVEV (reference sequence). V lost 1 base to trimming and J lost 1 base, with 10 bases between them.

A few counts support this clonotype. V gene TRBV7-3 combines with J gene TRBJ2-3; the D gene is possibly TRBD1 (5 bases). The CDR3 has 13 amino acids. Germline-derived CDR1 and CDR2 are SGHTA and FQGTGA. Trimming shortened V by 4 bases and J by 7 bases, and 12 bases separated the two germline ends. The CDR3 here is CASSSAAGYTQYF. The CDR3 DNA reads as TGTGCCAGCAGCTCGGCGGCAGGGTATACGCAGTATTTT.

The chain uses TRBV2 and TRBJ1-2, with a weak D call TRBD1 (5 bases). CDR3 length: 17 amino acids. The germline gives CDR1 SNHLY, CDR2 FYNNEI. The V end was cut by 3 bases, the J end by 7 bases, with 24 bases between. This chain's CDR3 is CASSDGWEAGRGSGYTF. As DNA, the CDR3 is TGTGCCAGCAGTGATGGCTGGGAGGCAGGGCGAGGATCTGGCTACACCTTC.

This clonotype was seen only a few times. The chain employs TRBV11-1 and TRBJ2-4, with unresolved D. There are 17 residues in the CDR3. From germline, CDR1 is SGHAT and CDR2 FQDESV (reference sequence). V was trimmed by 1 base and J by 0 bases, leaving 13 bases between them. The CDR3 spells CASSLVPSAIAKNIQYF. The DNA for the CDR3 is TGTGCCAGCAGCTTAGTTCCGTCGGCGATAGCCAAAAACATTCAGTACTTC.

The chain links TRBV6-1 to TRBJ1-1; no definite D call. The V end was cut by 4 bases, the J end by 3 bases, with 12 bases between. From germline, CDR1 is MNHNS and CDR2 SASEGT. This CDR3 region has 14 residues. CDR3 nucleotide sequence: TGTGCCAGCAGTGCTCGGGAGGGTGACACTGAAGCTTTCTTT. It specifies CASSAREGDTEAFF.

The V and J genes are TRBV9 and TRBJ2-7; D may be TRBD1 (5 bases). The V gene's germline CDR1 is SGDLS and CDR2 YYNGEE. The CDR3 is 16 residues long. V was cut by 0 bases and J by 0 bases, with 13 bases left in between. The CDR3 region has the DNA TGTGCCAGCAGCGTAGATGCAGGGTTCCGCTCCTACGAGCAGTACTTC. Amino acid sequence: CASSVDAGFRSYEQYF.